A single TCR beta chain is shown here with its context. No cognate antigen has been identified for it. Nothing much larger sits one base from this clone, and base qualities are not available. The approximately 39 donors, aged about 6 to 95 years, were systemically healthy Caucasian individuals from Russia. Around 9.7 milliliters of peripheral blood were collected from each donor into EDTA-treated Vacutainer tubes. Ficoll-Paque density-gradient centrifugation was used to isolate PBMCs, with at least 7 million per sample. Total RNA, at least 6 micrograms per sample, was extracted from PBMCs with Trizol reagent. Naive CD45RAhigh/CD27high T cell percentages were measured by flow cytometry on a PBMC aliquot from every donor. This sample is part of a study of blood T cells in healthy people across ages (dated by TCRdb to between 2015 and 2016). In terms of the full investigation: In model experiments, roughly one uniquely barcoded TCR beta cDNA molecule per two T cells was captured by template switching. For two donors (one aged 18 to 30 and one aged 80 or older), the study analyzed two additional independent replicas of 1 million unique cDNA reads from the same blood draw. Donors were grouped into four age groups: young (average about 15 years), middle-aged (approximately 41), aged (62) and long-lived (about 89). The study measured age-related changes in TCR beta repertoire diversity using deep sequencing normalized with unique cDNA molecular identifiers.

Broader findings and caveats from the paper: The CMV infection status of donors was not known, potentially confounding age-related changes in expanded clonotypes. Compared with the aged group, more naive CD4+ T cells, fewer expanded clones and increased TCR diversity were shown by the long-lived group, suggesting age selection. Bulk unsorted PBMC profiling prevented conclusive comparison of naive and antigen-experienced compartments. Total diversity estimates from one million sequenced T cells were considered lower bounds and underestimates. There was a strong correlation between observed TCR beta diversity and the percentage of naive T cells measured by flow cytometry. Observed TCR beta diversity per million T cells fell roughly linearly with age, and a significant reduction was already apparent by age about 36.

The CDR3 runs 15 amino acids, cysteine and phenylalanine included. CDR3 DNA is the only sequence kept; it has 45 bases, read in frame from the first base. The germline V gene (reference sequence) yields LNHDA for CDR1 and SQIVND for CDR2. Here V drops 3 bases and J drops 4 bases, and the junction holds 5 bases not matched to any gene. The library was obtained by 5' RACE. Sequencing was carried out with an Illumina HiSeq 2500. A second PCR of 7 to 11 cycles was performed with a sample-barcoded 5' primer and a J-beta primer mix. A template-switch 5' adaptor carrying 12 random nucleotides introduced a unique molecular identifier onto each TCR beta cDNA molecule. Each sample yielded at least 3 million CDR3-containing paired-end reads. The Mint cDNA synthesis kit, primed by a TRBC-specific oligonucleotide, was used to synthesize first-strand cDNA from all RNA. Following uracil-DNA glycosylase treatment, a first 18-cycle PCR with universal primers M1SS and BC2_uni_R was performed on all cDNA. Turning to the authors' computational methods: Normalization of each sample was performed by random selection of 1 million high-quality reads, each carrying a distinct molecular identifier. Reads sharing molecular identifiers were discarded rather than binned into consensus sequences. CDR3 identification, clonotype clustering and error correction used MiTCR with a Q25 quality threshold and the strictest error-elimination algorithm. A nonparametric unseen species model with Euler transformation was used to estimate lower-bound total TCR beta diversity. TCRdb reworked the public reads: Q25 trimming with fastp, MiXCR clone assembly, productive beta chains retained. Entries are consolidated by CDR3 protein sequence, retaining the most common genes and DNA. These V and J calls are TCRdb output, not the study's own analysis. A total of some 760,000 distinct CDR3 sequences appear in this sample, around a quarter of them only once. Together, the top ten hold 3.7% of the sample.

These sequences were also reported in another study, on T cells of mothers and their children. From that second study: The donors were nine systemically healthy Caucasian individuals, made up of three mothers and their six children. cDNA synthesis consumed the entire amount of extracted RNA, loaded at around 1.4 ug RNA in each 15 ul reaction. Sample barcodes and 2-4 random nucleotides were added via the M1S primer in the second PCR. Over 8 million TCR beta CDR3 reads came from each mother, compared with millions of reads from each child. In both related and unrelated pairs, thymic selection shapes the output of TCR recombination in a similar way, with inherited differences having only a minor effect. Normalized repertoire overlap was always slightly but never significantly higher in related than unrelated mother-child pairs. Persistent microchimeric T cell clones were not detected, at a sensitivity of 85 to 100 clones per million clonotypes. To look for features that set related mother-child pairs apart from unrelated individuals, the researchers ran deep NGS to compare the TCR beta repertoires of mothers and children. Mothers averaged about 37 +/- 4 years of age and children averaged around 11 +/- 4 years. After adapter ligation with NEBNext reagents, the libraries were sequenced on Illumina HiSeq 2000 with 100+100 nt paired-end reads. Mother and child libraries were prepared a month apart and sequenced in separate runs to prevent cross-contamination. Each donor had between roughly 450,000 and 2,100,000 distinct TCR beta clonotypes identified. Naive TCR beta clonotypes were estimated from low-frequency clonotypes matched to each donor's FACS-determined naive share, without sorting.

In this chain, TRBV19 is recombined with TRBJ2-3, and TRBD2 matches 9 of the central bases. This TCR was sampled from a boy aged 5-17 years in good health. Sequenced material: blood. The CDR3 reads as follows: CASSMAGGEADTQYF. The sequenced DNA: TGTGCCAGTAGTATGGCGGGAGGGGAAGCAGATACGCAGTATTTT. Outside the CDR3, residues come from the reference TRBV19 and TRBJ2-3 proteins, so the full variable domain is: DGGITQSPKYLFRKEGQNVTLSCEQNLNHDAMYWYRQDPGQGLRLIYYSQIVNDFQKGDIAEGYSVSREKKESFPLTVTSAQKNPTAFYLCASSMAGGEADTQYFGPGTRLTVL.